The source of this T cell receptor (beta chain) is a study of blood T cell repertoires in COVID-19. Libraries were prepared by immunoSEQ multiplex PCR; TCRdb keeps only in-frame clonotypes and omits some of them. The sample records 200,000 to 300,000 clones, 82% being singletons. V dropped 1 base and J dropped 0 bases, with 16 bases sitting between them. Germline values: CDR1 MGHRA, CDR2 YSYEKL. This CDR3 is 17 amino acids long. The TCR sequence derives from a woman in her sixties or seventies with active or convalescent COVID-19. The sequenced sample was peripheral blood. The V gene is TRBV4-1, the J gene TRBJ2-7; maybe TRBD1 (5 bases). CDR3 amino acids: CASSQASPQGTSYEQYF. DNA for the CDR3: TGCGCCAGCAGCCAAGCAAGCCCGCAGGGAACCTCCTACGAGCAGTACTTC.